Below, 24 T cell receptor beta chains from the same sample are listed, as sequenced in a study of CD8+CD57+ T cells in acquired aplastic anemia. Genomic DNA templated the TCR beta VDJ and CDR3 profiling. TCRdb called the reads again in MiXCR, with one record for every CDR3 protein. This table has roughly 420,000 distinct CDR3 sequences, under 80% appearing once. Sequencing was carried out using sorted CD4+, CD8+, or CD8+CD57+ T cells (not recorded which) from PBMCs. These TCRs come from a human donor in good health, serving as a control.

In the case of this clonotype: The junction departs from the called germline gene at one end, perhaps through a read error. The rearrangement links TRBV2 to TRBJ2-3, with TRBD1 matching 8 bases. This CDR3 contains 15 residues. From germline, CDR1 is SNHLY and CDR2 FYNNEI. The CDR3 DNA is TGTGCCATCAATGCCGCGACAGGGGTCGCGGATGCCTACAATTTC. It is translated as CAINAATGVADAYNF.

Points on this clonotype: Because the CDR3 is missing its conserved closing phenylalanine or tryptophan, this is likely a read error. It is unclear where the CDR3 begins or ends on the DNA, so no DNA is shown, and the CDR3 is as TCRdb lists it. The rearrangement joins TRBV7-3 to TRBJ1-2. In germline, CDR1 is SGHTA, CDR2 FQGTGA. The CDR3 is 13 residues long, counting both termini. This CDR3 is CASSFGGGGCFKT.

The chain links TRBV7-3 to TRBJ2-1, with a possible D match to TRBD1 (7 bases). V shed 3 bases and J shed 4 bases, with 10 bases lying between them. The V gene's germline CDR1 is SGHTA and CDR2 FQGTGA. The CDR3 is made up of 14 amino acids. In DNA, the CDR3 is TGTGCCAGCAGCTTTCCAGGGGGGTACAATGAGCAGTTCTTC. Amino acid sequence: CASSFPGGYNEQFF.

Turning to this clonotype: Since no conserved phenylalanine or tryptophan closes the CDR3, a read error is the likely cause. No DNA is shown, since the ends of the CDR3 on it are uncertain; the CDR3 is the one TCRdb lists. The CDR3 spells CASSVGTGRVYYYAP. V gene TRBV2 combines with J gene TRBJ1-2; the table's TRBD1 call for D was not verified on the DNA. Germline V gene sequence: CDR1 SNHLY, CDR2 FYNNEI. The CDR3 is 15 residues long, counting both termini.

The chain is built from TRBV20-1 and TRBJ2-3; D possibly matches TRBD1 or TRBD2 (5 bases each). Germline lookup yields CDR1 DFQATT and CDR2 SNEGSKA (reference sequence). The CDR3 has 15 amino acids. V lost 0 bases and J lost 5, with 15 bases in between. The CDR3 region has the DNA TGCAGTGCTAGAGATGGGACCCTCAAAGGAGATACGCAGTATTTT. Its protein is CSARDGTLKGDTQYF.

This clonotype was detected only a few times. CDR3: CASSLGASGRYAYEQYV. The CDR3 nucleotides read TGTGCCAGCAGCTTAGGGGCTAGCGGGAGGTACGCCTACGAGCAGTACGTC. The chain couples TRBV7-8 to TRBJ2-7; 11 bases fit TRBD2. V lost 1 base to trimming and J lost 2 bases; unmatched junction nucleotides: 7. Germline V lookup: CDR1 SGHVS, CDR2 FQNEAQ. The CDR3 contains 17 residues.

Concerning this clonotype itself: The CDR3 ends on some other residue instead of the conserved phenylalanine or tryptophan, so this is likely a read error. It is unclear where the CDR3 begins or ends on the DNA, so no DNA is shown, and the CDR3 is as TCRdb lists it. The rearrangement uses TRBV19 and TRBJ1-1; the D call of TRBD1 is as the table states it, not checked on the DNA. The CDR3 has 15 residues if both end residues are counted. Germline CDR1 and CDR2: LNHDA and SQIVND (reference sequence). CDR3 in amino acids: CASSIGPRREPSNHP.

The CDR3 coding sequence is TGTGCCAGCAGTGCGGGGGACGGGAATCAGCCCCAGCATTTT. Protein: CASSAGDGNQPQHF. The rearrangement links TRBV2 to TRBJ1-5; perhaps TRBD1 as D (5 bases). Trimming left V 4 bases short and J 4 bases short, with 11 bases between. Germline CDR1 reads SNHLY; CDR2 reads FYNNEI. The CDR3 consists of 14 residues.

The chain links TRBV19 to TRBJ1-1; 7 positions match TRBD1. The CDR3 length is 13 residues. Losses at the gene ends were 7 bases for V and 1 base for J; bases not matched to a gene: 3. Germline V gives CDR1 LNHDA, CDR2 SQIVND (reference sequence). CDR3 sequence reads: CASTRGWNTEAFF. Written as DNA, the CDR3 is TGTGCCAGTACCAGGGGGTGGAACACTGAAGCTTTCTTT.

The V gene is TRBV9, the J gene TRBJ2-5; no firm D call. CDR1 is SGDLS, CDR2 YYNGEE, per germline. V shed 4 bases and J shed 9 bases, with 25 bases lying between them. CDR3 length: 16 residues. The CDR3 loop is CASSNYAPDSQLSQYF. In nucleotides, the CDR3 is TGTGCCAGCAGCAACTACGCACCAGACTCACAGTTGTCCCAGTACTTC.

Worth noting for this clonotype: Relative to the germline gene, one junction end is altered; a read error may explain this. The chain links TRBV7-2 to TRBJ1-6, with TRBD1 as a possible D gene (5 bases). The CDR3 totals 14 residues. The germline gives CDR1 SGHTA, CDR2 FQGNSA. Written as DNA, the CDR3 is TGTGCCAGCAGTTTAGCGCTGGGGCAGGCCACCCTCCACTTT. It translates to CASSLALGQATLHF.

The chain has TRBV3-1 and TRBJ2-7, with D tentatively TRBD1 (6 bases). Germline CDR1 reads LGHDT; CDR2 reads YNNKEL (reference sequence). Trimming removed 4 bases from V and 10 bases from J, with 11 bases in between. The CDR3 consists of 11 residues. The CDR3 loop reads CASSPEDSQYF. CDR3 nucleotides: TGTGCCAGCAGCCCCGAGGACAGTCAGTACTTC.

A few counts support this clonotype. No conserved phenylalanine or tryptophan is present at the end of the CDR3, so a read error is the likely explanation. V is TRBV4-3 and J is TRBJ1-4; the D is unclear. Trimming shortened V by 0 bases and J by 8 bases, and 13 bases separated the two germline ends. CDR3 length: 15 amino acids. The germline V gene has CDR1 LGHNA and CDR2 YSLEER. The CDR3 DNA sequence: TGCGCCAGCAGCCAAGATATGGCCCTAGGGGAAAAACTGTTTCTT. Translating gives CASSQDMALGEKLFL.

A remark on this clonotype: At one of its ends the junction is not consistent with the germline gene, which may arise from a read error. The genes are TRBV11-1 and TRBJ1-1; unclear D gene. Per germline, CDR1 SGHAT and CDR2 FQDESV (reference sequence). The length of the CDR3 is 13 residues. The CDR3 here is CASSLHKTTEALF. As DNA, the CDR3 is TGTGCCAGCAGCTTACACAAAACCACTGAAGCTCTCTTT. The full variable domain, rest sourced from reference TRBV11-1 and TRBJ1-1, is EAEVAQSPRYKITEKSQAVAFWCDPISGHATLYWYRQILGQGPELLVQFQDESVVDDSQLPKDRFSAERLKGVDSTLKIQPAELGDSAMYLCASSLHKTTEALFGQGTRLTVV.

Concerning this clonotype: A junction boundary mismatches the germline segment, possibly from a read error. The J gene is TRBJ1-6, the V gene TRBV6-6, with D possibly matching TRBD1 (5 bases). CDR1 is MNHNY and CDR2 is SVGAGI in the germline V gene (reference sequence). The CDR3 spans 14 residues. CDR3 sequence: CASSYLGPNSPHHF. The CDR3 region has the DNA TGTGCCAGCAGTTACTTGGGACCAAATTCGCCCCACCACTTT.

This clonotype came up many times. Here the CDR3 reads CASSPRLQGTLNTEAFF. DNA of the CDR3: TGCGCCAGCAGCCCACGATTACAGGGCACCCTGAACACTGAAGCTTTCTTT. The rearrangement links TRBV5-1 to TRBJ1-1; weak D call: TRBD1 (6 bases). This CDR3 region has 17 residues. V lost 4 bases and J lost 0, with 19 bases in between. In germline, CDR1 is SGHRS, CDR2 YFSETQ.

This chain joins TRBV14 and TRBJ1-6; 7 bases fit TRBD1. J gave up 13 bases and V 0 bases, and 12 bases lay outside the gene matches. The CDR3 extends over 16 amino acids. The germline V gene encodes CDR1 SGHDN and CDR2 FVKESK. CDR3 coding DNA: TGTGCCAGCAGCCAAGATCGGGACAGCAATCAGCCCCCCCTCCACTTT. This sequence encodes CASSQDRDSNQPPLHF.

The J gene is TRBJ2-1, the V gene TRBV29-1; D not resolved. Germline CDR1 is SQVTM and CDR2 is ANQGSEA. CDR3 size: 13 residues. V lost 4 bases and J lost 4, with 11 bases in between. This chain's CDR3 is CSVGLSVYNEQFF. In nucleotides, the CDR3 is TGCAGCGTTGGGTTGTCGGTATACAATGAGCAGTTCTTC.

This clonotype was picked up many times. The V gene is TRBV6-2 or TRBV6-3, the J gene TRBJ1-2, with D tentatively TRBD1 (6 bases). The CDR3 length is 13 residues. V was shortened by 2 bases and J by 8 bases, with 12 bases between the two germline ends. CDR1 and CDR2 (germline): MNHEY, SVGEGT. The CDR3, as DNA: TGTGCCAGCAGTTACACGGGGGCGAGGGGCTACACCTTC. Translation gives CASSYTGARGYTF.

This clonotype was recorded at least ten times. The rearrangement links TRBV9 to TRBJ2-3; D perhaps matches TRBD2 (6 bases). In germline, CDR1 is SGDLS, CDR2 YYNGEE. The CDR3 runs to 14 residues. V lost 3 bases and J lost 8, with 16 bases in between. CDR3 amino acids: CASSERLGGSTQYF. CDR3 nucleotide sequence: TGTGCCAGCAGCGAGCGCCTTGGGGGGAGTACGCAGTATTTT.

The chain joins TRBV10-1 to TRBJ2-3; no definite D call. V shed 2 bases and J shed 8 bases, with 8 bases lying between them. CDR3 size: 12 residues. Germline values: CDR1 WNHNN, CDR2 SYGVQD (reference sequence). The CDR3 region has the DNA TGCGCCAGCAGTGAGGAGTGGGGTACGCAGTATTTT. Translation: CASSEEWGTQYF.

In its sample, this clonotype was seen a few times. The genes are TRBV12-3 or TRBV12-4 and TRBJ2-1, with 13 bases fitting TRBD2. The CDR3 totals 16 residues. Trimming took 6 bases from V and 8 from J; bases not matched to a gene: 10. CDR3 bases: TGTGCCAGCAGAGACTTAACTAGCGGGGGGGCTGATGAGCAGTTCTTC. Translated: CASRDLTSGGADEQFF.

The chain links TRBV9 to TRBJ1-6, with unresolved D. CDR1 is SGDLS, CDR2 YYNGEE, per germline. The V and J ends lost 4 bases and 17 bases respectively, with 25 bases between them. This CDR3 spans 15 amino acids. Here the CDR3 DNA reads TGTGCCAGCAGCCGTTCGGCAAGCAGAGATTCTTTCTTCCACTTT. Residues: CASSRSASRDSFFHF.

The chain is built from TRBV7-9 and TRBJ1-1, with D perhaps matching TRBD1 (5 bases). This CDR3 region has 15 residues. The germline gives CDR1 SEHNR, CDR2 FQNEAQ (reference sequence). Trimming stripped 5 bases from V and 14 bases from J, with 27 bases between. This CDR3 is CASSPLGGRNNQPFF. CDR3 sequence (DNA): TGTGCCAGCAGCCCCCTCGGGGGGAGGAACAATCAGCCCTTCTTT. The entire variable domain, with the rest obtained from reference TRBV7-9 and TRBJ1-1, is as follows: DTGVSQNPRHKITKRGQNVTFRCDPISEHNRLYWYRQTLGQGPEFLTYFQNEAQLEKSRLLSDRFSAERPKGSFSTLEIQRTEQGDSAMYLCASSPLGGRNNQPFFGQGTRLTVV.